Below, one T cell receptor (beta chain) is given with its context. The data were obtained in a study of identical twins. From the 5' RACE reads, TCRdb called clonotypes with MiXCR, one entry per CDR3 protein. There are about 890,000 distinct CDR3 sequences in the sample; roughly an eighth occur only once, and about 1.6% lies in the top ten. CDR1 and CDR2 (germline): DFQATT, SNEGSKA (reference sequence). V gave up 3 bases and J gave up 8 bases; unmatched junction bases: 5. The CDR3 runs to 14 residues. Another study also made use of these data, one on yellow fever vaccine responses in identical twins.

This TCR came from a woman aged 18-29 years in good health. The sequenced sample was PBMCs. This chain links TRBV20-1 with TRBJ2-1; 12 bases fit TRBD2. The CDR3 protein is CSARGLAGGDEQFF. DNA for the CDR3: TGCAGTGCTAGGGGACTAGCGGGTGGCGATGAGCAGTTCTTC.